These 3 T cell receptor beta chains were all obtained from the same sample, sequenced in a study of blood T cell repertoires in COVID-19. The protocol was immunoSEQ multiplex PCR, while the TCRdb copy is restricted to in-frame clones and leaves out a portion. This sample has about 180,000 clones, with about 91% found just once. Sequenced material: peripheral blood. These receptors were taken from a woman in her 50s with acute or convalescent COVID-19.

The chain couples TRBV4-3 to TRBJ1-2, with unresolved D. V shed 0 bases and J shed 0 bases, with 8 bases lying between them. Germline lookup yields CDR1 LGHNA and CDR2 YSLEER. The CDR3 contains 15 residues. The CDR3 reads CASSQDRQANYGYTF. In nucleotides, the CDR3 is TGCGCCAGCAGCCAAGATCGGCAGGCTAACTATGGCTACACCTTC.

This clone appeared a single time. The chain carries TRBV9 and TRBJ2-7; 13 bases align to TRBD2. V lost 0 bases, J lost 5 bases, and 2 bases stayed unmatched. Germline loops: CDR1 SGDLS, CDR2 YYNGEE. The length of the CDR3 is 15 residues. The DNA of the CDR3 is TGTGCCAGCAGCGTAGCGGGACTAGCGGGGAACGAGCAGTACTTC. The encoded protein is CASSVAGLAGNEQYF.

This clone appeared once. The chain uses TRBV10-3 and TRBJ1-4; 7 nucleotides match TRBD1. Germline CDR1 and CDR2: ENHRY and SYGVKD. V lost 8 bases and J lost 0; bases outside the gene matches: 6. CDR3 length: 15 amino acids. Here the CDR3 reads CAIWAGGTTNEKLFF. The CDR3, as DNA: TGTGCCATCTGGGCAGGGGGTACAACTAATGAAAAACTGTTTTTT.